This passage covers 2 T cell receptor beta chains from one sample sequenced in a study of response to subunit inactivated influenza vaccine. MiXCR, run by TCRdb on the RT-PCR reads, gives a single entry per CDR3 protein. The sample holds 800,000 or so distinct CDR3 sequences, around 20% seen once. This sample comprised PBMCs from blood, obtained about 5 days after vaccination. These receptors originate from a man in his fifties who received an inactivated influenza vaccine.

Only a few counts were recorded for this clonotype. This chain links TRBV7-2 with TRBJ2-4, with TRBD2 matching 7 bases. The CDR3 contains 17 residues. The trim removed 0 bases at V and 6 bases at J, leaving 11 bases unmatched. In germline, CDR1 is SGHTA, CDR2 FQGNSA. The CDR3 protein is CASSLAQRGARRNIQYF. CDR3 nucleotides: TGTGCCAGCAGCTTAGCCCAGCGGGGCGCGAGACGAAACATTCAGTACTTC.

The table lists this clonotype with a few counts. The rearrangement joins TRBV28 to TRBJ2-7; TRBD2 agrees at 10 bases. The ends lost 2 bases at V and 4 bases at J; junction bases unmatched: 5. The CDR3 runs 15 residues. Germline-derived CDR1 and CDR2 are MDHEN and SYDVKM. Written as DNA, the CDR3 is TGTGCCAGCAGTTTAAAGGGACTAGCGCTATACGAGCAGTACTTC. It is translated as CASSLKGLALYEQYF.